This paragraph covers one T cell receptor beta chain sequence. This entry belongs to a study of blood T cell repertoires in COVID-19. Study in general: COVID-19 samples, acute and convalescent, were from the United States, Italy and Spain. Sample material is recorded as cDNA or gDNA derived from T cells, B-cell-depleted T cells, or PBMCs.

Original processing methods: Scientists estimated how many nucleated cells there were by amplifying reference gene primers. Profiling relied on immunoSEQ multiplex PCR, and the TCRdb table lists in-frame clones only, not all of them. V, J and clone size derive from that table, while D and trimming were established from the DNA sequence. The sample carries roughly 150,000 clones, 70% to 90% recorded once. The ends lost 6 bases at V and 6 bases at J; junction bases unmatched: 11. From germline, CDR1 is SGHNT and CDR2 YENEEA. CDR3 length: 14 residues. This sequence was found in a human donor in a cohort sampled during active COVID-19. The specimen was peripheral blood. The rearrangement uses TRBV11-3 and TRBJ2-7; TRBD1 matches 7 bases. The CDR3 nucleotides read TGTGCCAGCAGTCGTCGACAGGGCCTCGGCGAGCAGTACTTC. It translates to CASSRRQGLGEQYF. The variable domain in full, completed from reference TRBV11-3 and TRBJ2-7, reads EAGVVQSPRYKIIEKKQPVAFWCNPISGHNTLYWYLQNLGQGPELLIRYENEEAVDDSQLPKDRFSAERLKGVDSTLKIQPAELGDSAVYLCASSRRQGLGEQYFGPGTRLTVT.